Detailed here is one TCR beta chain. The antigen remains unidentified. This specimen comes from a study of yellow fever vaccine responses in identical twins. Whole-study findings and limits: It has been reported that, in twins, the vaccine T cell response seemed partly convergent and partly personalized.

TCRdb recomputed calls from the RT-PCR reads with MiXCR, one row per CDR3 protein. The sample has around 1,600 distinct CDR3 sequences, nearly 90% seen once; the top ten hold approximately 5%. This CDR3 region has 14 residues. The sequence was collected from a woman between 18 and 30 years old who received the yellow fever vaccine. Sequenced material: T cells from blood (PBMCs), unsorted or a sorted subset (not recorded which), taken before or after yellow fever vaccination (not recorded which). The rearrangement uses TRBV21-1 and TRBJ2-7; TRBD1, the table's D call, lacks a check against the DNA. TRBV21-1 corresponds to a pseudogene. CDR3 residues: CARSPYRGQYEQYF. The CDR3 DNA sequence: TGTGCCAGGAGTCCCTATCGGGGACAGTACGAGCAGTACTTC.